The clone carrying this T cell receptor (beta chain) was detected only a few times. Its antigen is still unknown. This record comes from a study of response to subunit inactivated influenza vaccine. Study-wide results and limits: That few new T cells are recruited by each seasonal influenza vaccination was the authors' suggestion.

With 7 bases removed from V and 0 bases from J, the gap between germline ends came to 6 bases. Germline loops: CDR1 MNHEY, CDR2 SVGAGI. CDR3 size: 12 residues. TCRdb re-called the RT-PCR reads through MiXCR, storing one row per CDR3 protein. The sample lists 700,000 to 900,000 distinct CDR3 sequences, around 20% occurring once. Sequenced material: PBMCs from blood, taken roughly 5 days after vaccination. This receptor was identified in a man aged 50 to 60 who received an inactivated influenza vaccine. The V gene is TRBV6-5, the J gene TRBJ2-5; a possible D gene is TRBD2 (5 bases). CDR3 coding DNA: TGTGCCAGCAACGGGAACCAAGAGACCCAGTACTTC. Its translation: CASNGNQETQYF.